This TCR beta chain comes out of a study of CD8 T cells in ankylosing spondylitis. Using its own MiXCR run on the 5' RACE reads, TCRdb lists one record per CDR3 protein. The table records some 220,000 distinct CDR3 sequences, 7% to 8% of them present only once. In germline, CDR1 is MGHDK, CDR2 SYGVNS. The CDR3 is made up of 15 amino acids. Trimming took 1 base from V and 4 from J, leaving 13 bases between them. Study-wide results and caveats: For ankylosing spondylitis blood, a TCR beta motif of eight or nine highly homologous variants appeared characteristic. In synovial fluid and blood from reactive arthritis, some motif variants were previously reported.

This clonotype occurred a few times. Antigen unknown. Sequencing input: blood, either unsorted or a sorted T cell fraction (not recorded which). This clonotype originated in a male donor with ankylosing spondylitis. J is TRBJ1-1 and V is TRBV25-1; weak D call: TRBD1 (5 bases). The CDR3 spells CASSESAGLGTEAFF. In nucleotides, the CDR3 is TGTGCCAGCAGTGAATCAGCGGGGCTGGGCACTGAAGCTTTCTTT. The entire variable domain, with the rest obtained from reference TRBV25-1 and TRBJ1-1, is as follows: EADIYQTPRYLVIGTGKKITLECSQTMGHDKMYWYQQDPGMELHLIHYSYGVNSTEKGDLSSESTVSRIRTEHFPLTLESARPSHTSQYLCASSESAGLGTEAFFGQGTRLTVV.